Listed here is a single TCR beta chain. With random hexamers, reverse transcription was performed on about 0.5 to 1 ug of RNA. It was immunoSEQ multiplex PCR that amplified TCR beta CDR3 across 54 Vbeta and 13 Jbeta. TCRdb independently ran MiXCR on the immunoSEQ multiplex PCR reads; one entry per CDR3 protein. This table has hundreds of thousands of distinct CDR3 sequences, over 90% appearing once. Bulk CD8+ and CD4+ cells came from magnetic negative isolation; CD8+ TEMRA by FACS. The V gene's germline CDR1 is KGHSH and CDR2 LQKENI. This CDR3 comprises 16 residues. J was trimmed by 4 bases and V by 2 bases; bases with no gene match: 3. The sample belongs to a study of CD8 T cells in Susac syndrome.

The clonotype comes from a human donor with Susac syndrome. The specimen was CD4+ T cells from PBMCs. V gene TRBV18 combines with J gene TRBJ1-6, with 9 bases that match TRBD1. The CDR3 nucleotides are TGTGCCAGCTCACCAAGGACAGGGGTGTATAATTCACCCCTCCACTTT. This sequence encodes CASSPRTGVYNSPLHF. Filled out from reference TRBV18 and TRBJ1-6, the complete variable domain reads NAGVMQNPRHLVRRRGQEARLRCSPMKGHSHVYWYRQLPEEGLKFMVYLQKENIIDESGMPKERFSAEFPKEGPSILRIQQVVRGDSAAYFCASSPRTGVYNSPLHFGNGTRLTVT.